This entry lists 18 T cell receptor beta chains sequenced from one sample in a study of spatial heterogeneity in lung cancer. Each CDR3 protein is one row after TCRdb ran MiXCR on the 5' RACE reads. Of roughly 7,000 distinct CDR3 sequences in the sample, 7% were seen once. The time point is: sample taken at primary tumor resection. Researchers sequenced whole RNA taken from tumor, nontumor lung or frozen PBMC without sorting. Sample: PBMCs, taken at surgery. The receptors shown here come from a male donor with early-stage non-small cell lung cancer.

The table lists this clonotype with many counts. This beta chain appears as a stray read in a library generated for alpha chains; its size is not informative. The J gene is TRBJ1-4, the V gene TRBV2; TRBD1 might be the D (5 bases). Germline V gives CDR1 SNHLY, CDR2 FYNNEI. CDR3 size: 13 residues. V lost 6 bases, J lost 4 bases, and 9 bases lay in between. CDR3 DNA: TGTGCCAGCAGCAGGGACCATAATGAAAAACTGTTTTTT. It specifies CASSRDHNEKLFF. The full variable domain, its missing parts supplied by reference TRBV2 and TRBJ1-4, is EPEVTQTPSHQVTQMGQEVILRCVPISNHLYFYWYRQILGQKVEFLVSFYNNEISEKSEIFDDQFSVERPDGSNFTLKIRSTKLEDSAMYFCASSRDHNEKLFFGSGTQLSVL.

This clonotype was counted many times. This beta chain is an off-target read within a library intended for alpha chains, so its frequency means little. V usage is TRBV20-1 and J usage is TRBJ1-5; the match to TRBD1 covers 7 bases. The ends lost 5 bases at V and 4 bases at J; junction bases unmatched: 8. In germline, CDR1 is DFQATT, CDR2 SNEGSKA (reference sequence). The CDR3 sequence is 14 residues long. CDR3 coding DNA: TGCAGTGCTGGACAGGTGTCGGGGAATCAGCCCCAGCATTTT. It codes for CSAGQVSGNQPQHF.

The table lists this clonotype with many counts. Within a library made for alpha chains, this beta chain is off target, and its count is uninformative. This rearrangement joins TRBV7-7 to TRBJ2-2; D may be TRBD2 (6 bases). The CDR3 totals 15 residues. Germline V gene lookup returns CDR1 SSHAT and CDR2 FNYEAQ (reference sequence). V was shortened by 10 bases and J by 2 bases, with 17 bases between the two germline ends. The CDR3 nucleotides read TGTGCCATCGGGCCCGGGACTCAAAACACCGGGGAGCTGTTTTTT. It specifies CAIGPGTQNTGELFF.

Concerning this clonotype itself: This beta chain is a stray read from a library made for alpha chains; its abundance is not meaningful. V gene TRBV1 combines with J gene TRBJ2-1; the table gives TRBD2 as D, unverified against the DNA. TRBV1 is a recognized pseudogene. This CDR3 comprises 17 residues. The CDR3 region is CTSSQDLGLADHNEQFF. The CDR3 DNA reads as TGCACCAGCAGCCAAGATCTCGGACTAGCCGACCACAATGAGCAGTTCTTC.

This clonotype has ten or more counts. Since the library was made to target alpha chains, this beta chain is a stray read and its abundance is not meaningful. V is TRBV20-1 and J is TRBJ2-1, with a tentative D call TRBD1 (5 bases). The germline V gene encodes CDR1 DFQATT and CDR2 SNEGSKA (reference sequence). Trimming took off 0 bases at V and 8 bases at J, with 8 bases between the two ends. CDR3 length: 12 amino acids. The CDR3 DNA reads TGCAGTGCTAGAGATAGGGGTGATGAGCAGTTCTTC. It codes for CSARDRGDEQFF.

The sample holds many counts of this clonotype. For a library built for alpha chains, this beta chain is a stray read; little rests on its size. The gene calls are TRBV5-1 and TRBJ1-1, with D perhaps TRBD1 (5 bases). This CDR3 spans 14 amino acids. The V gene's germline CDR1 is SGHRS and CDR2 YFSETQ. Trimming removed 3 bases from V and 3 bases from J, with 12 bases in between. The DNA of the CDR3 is TGCGCCAGCAGCTCCTGGGGGGATGACACTGAAGCTTTCTTT. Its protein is CASSSWGDDTEAFF.

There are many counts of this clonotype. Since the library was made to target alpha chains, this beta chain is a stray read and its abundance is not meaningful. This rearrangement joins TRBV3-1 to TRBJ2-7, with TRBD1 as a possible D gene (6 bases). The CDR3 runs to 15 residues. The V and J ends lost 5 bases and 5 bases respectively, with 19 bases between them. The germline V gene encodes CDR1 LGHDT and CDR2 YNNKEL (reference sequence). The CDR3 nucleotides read TGTGCCAGCAGCACCCCCCTAGGCAGGGGAAACGAGCAGTACTTC. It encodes CASSTPLGRGNEQYF.

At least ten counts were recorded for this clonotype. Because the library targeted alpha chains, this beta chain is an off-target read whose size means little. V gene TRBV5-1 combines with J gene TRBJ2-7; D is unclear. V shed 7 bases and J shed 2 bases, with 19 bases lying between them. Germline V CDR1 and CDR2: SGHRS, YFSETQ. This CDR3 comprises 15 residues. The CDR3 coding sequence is TGCGCCAGCCGCTCCCGCAACACGGACGCCTACGAGCAGTACTTC. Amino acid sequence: CASRSRNTDAYEQYF.

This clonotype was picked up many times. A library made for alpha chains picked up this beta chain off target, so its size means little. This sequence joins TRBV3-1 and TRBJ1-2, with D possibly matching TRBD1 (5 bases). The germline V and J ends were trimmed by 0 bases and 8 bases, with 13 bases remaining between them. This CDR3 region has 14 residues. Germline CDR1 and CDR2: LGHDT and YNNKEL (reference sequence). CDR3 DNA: TGTGCCAGCAGCCAAGACGGGACCTCAGGAGGCTACACCTTC. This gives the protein CASSQDGTSGGYTF.

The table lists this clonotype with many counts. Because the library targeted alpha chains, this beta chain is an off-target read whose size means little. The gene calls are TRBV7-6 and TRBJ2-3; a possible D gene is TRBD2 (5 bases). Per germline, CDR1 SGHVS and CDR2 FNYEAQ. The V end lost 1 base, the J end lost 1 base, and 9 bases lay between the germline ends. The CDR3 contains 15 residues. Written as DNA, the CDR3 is TGTGCCAGCAGCTTAGATTGGCGGGGCACAGATACGCAGTATTTT. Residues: CASSLDWRGTDTQYF.

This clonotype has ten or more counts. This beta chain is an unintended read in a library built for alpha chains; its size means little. In DNA, the CDR3 is TGTGCCACCAGCAGCGGAACAGGGGCTGGGACAGATACGCAGTATTTT. Protein product: CATSSGTGAGTDTQYF. The rearrangement uses TRBV15 and TRBJ2-3; TRBD1 aligns across 7 bases. The CDR3 is made up of 16 amino acids. Germline V gene data show CDR1 as LNHNV and CDR2 as YYDKDF (reference sequence). V lost 3 bases and J lost 3; bases outside the gene matches: 9.

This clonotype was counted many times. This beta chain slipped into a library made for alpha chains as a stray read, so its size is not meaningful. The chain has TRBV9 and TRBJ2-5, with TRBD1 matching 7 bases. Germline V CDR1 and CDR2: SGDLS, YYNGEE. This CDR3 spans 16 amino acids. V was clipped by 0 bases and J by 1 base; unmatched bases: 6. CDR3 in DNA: TGTGCCAGCAGCGTAGGGTCAGGGGGAAGCCAAGAGACCCAGTACTTC. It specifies CASSVGSGGSQETQYF.

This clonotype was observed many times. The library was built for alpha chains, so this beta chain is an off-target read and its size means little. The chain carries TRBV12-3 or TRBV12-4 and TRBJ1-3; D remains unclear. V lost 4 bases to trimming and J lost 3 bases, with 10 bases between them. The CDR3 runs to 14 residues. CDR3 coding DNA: TGTGCCAGCAGTTATCCCCCTGGTGGAAACACCATATATTTT. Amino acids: CASSYPPGGNTIYF.

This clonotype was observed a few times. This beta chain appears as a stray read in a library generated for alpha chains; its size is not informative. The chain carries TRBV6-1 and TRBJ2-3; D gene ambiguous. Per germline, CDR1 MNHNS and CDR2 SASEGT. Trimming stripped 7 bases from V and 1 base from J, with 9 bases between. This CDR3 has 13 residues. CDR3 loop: CASTRSRTDTQYF. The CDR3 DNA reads TGTGCCAGCACTCGATCTCGCACAGATACGCAGTATTTT.

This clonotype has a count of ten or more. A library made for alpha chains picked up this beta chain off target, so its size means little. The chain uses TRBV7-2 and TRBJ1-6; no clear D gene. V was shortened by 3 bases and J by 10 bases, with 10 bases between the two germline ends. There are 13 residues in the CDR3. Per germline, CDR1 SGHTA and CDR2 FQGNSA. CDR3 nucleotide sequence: TGTGCCAGCAGCTTTGACACACACTCACCCCTCCACTTT. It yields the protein CASSFDTHSPLHF. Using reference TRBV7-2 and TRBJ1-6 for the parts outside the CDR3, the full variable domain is GAGVSQSPSNKVTEKGKDVELRCDPISGHTALYWYRQSLGQGLEFLIYFQGNSAPDKSGLPSDRFSAERTGGSVSTLTIQRTQQEDSAVYLCASSFDTHSPLHFGNGTRLTVT.

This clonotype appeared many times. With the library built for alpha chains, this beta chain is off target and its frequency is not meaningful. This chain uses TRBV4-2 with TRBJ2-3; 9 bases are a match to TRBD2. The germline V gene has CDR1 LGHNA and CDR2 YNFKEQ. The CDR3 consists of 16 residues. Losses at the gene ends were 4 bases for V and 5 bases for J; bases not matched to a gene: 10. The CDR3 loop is CASSLTSSGARDTQYF. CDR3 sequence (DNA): TGTGCCAGCAGCCTCACCTCTAGCGGGGCCCGAGATACGCAGTATTTT.

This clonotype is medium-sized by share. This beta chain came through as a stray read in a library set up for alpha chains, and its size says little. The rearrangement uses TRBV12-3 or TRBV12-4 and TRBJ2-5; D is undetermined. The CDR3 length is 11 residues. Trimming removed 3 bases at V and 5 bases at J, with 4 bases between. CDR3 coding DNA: TGTGCCAGCAGTTTCCAGGAGACCCAGTACTTC. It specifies CASSFQETQYF.

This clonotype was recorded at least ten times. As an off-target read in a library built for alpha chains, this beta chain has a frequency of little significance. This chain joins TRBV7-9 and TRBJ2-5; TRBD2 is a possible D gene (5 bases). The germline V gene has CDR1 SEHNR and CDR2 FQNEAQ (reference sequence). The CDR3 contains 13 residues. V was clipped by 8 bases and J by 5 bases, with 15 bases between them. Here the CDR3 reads CASEDGQRETQYF. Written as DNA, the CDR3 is TGTGCCAGCGAGGACGGCCAGCGGGAGACCCAGTACTTC.